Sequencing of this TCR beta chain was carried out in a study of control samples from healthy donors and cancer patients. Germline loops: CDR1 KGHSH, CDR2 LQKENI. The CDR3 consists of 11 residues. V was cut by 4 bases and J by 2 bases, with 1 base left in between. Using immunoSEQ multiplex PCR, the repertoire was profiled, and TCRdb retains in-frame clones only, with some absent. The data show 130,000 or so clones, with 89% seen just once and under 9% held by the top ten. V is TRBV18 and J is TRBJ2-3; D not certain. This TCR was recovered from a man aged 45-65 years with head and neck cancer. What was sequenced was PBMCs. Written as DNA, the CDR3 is TGTGCCAGCTCACTCACAGATACGCAGTATTTT. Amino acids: CASSLTDTQYF.